The 32 T cell receptor beta chains in this list originate from one sample, sequenced in a study of OX40 agonist ivuxolimab in advanced cancers. The protocol was immunoSEQ multiplex PCR, while the TCRdb copy is restricted to in-frame clones and leaves out a portion. The sample has more than 65,000 clones, less than 85% seen once. This specimen was CD4+ or CD8+ T cells sorted from blood, taken in a trial of the OX40 agonist ivuxolimab. The receptors come from an adult with an advanced solid tumor such as melanoma, head and neck, liver or kidney cancer.

This clone has a handful of counts. The chain employs TRBV6-1 and TRBJ1-2, with D perhaps matching TRBD1 (6 bases). Germline CDR1 is MNHNS and CDR2 is SASEGT. CDR3 length equals 15 residues. The V gene lost 2 bases and the J gene lost 8 bases, with 18 bases spanning the gap. The CDR3 reads CASSERKGGWRGYTF. CDR3 nucleotide sequence: TGTGCCAGCAGTGAACGTAAGGGGGGCTGGAGAGGCTACACCTTC.

In DNA, the CDR3 is TGCGCCAGCAGTCAGGTGCGAAGGGCTTGCCGCAATCAGCCCCAGCATTTT. Translation gives CASSQVRRACRNQPQHF. The gene calls are TRBV23-1 and TRBJ1-5; D unresolved. TRBV23-1 is labeled an ORF, and its function is uncertain. The CDR3 has 17 amino acids. The V end lost 3 bases, the J end lost 2 bases, and 17 bases lay between the germline ends.

The genes are TRBV19 and TRBJ1-5, with D perhaps TRBD1 (6 bases). Germline assignment: CDR1 LNHDA and CDR2 SQIVND (reference sequence). V was clipped by 8 bases and J by 2 bases, with 13 bases between them. The CDR3 runs to 14 residues. DNA for the CDR3: TGTGCCAGTGGACGGGAGGGGGGCAATCAGCCCCAGCATTTT. Translated: CASGREGGNQPQHF.

The table lists this clone with a count of one. The chain carries TRBV2 and TRBJ1-5; a possible D gene is TRBD1 (5 bases). This CDR3 has 17 amino acids. CDR1 is SNHLY, CDR2 FYNNEI, per germline. Trimming pared 3 bases from V and 3 bases from J, leaving 18 bases between. CDR3 sequence reads: CASSEFPGQIDNQPQHF. For the CDR3, the DNA is TGTGCCAGCAGTGAGTTTCCAGGGCAGATAGACAATCAGCCCCAGCATTTT. Full variable domain (outside the CDR3, taken from reference TRBV2 and TRBJ1-5): EPEVTQTPSHQVTQMGQEVILRCVPISNHLYFYWYRQILGQKVEFLVSFYNNEISEKSEIFDDQFSVERPDGSNFTLKIRSTKLEDSAMYFCASSEFPGQIDNQPQHFGDGTRLSIL.

The chain joins TRBV7-2 to TRBJ2-1, with D perhaps TRBD1 (5 bases). The CDR3 is 16 residues long. The V end lost 2 bases, the J end lost 0 bases, and 11 bases lay between the germline ends. CDR1 SGHTA and CDR2 FQGNSA come from the germline V gene. The CDR3 region has the DNA TGTGCCAGCAGCTTAAAGGGGCCGAGCTCCTACAATGAGCAGTTCTTC. It yields the protein CASSLKGPSSYNEQFF.

The genes are TRBV6-5 and TRBJ1-6, with D possibly being TRBD1 (5 bases). V lost 6 bases and J 5 bases, leaving 11 bases between the germline ends. The V gene's germline CDR1 is MNHEY and CDR2 SVGAGI. The CDR3 sequence is 14 residues long. CDR3 sequence: CASRAGEDNSPLHF. The CDR3 DNA reads as TGTGCCAGCAGGGCGGGGGAAGATAATTCACCCCTCCACTTT.

This chain connects TRBV18 to TRBJ1-3; maybe TRBD1 (6 bases). The CDR3 contains 16 residues. The germline gives CDR1 KGHSH, CDR2 LQKENI. V was clipped by 2 bases and J by 0 bases, with 11 bases between them. This CDR3 is CASSPGQLSSGNTIYF. Here the CDR3 DNA reads TGTGCCAGCTCACCAGGACAGCTGAGCTCTGGAAACACCATATATTTT.

The sample holds a few counts of this clone. This chain links TRBV7-9 with TRBJ2-7; D is unclear. V shed 1 base and J shed 1 base, with 2 bases lying between them. This CDR3 has 12 amino acids. Germline V gene data show CDR1 as SEHNR and CDR2 as FQNEAQ (reference sequence). CDR3 sequence reads: CASSLGSYEQYF. The CDR3, as DNA: TGTGCCAGCAGCTTAGGATCCTACGAGCAGTACTTC.

The rearrangement joins TRBV5-1 to TRBJ2-7, with 7 bases lining up with TRBD1. The CDR3 spans 14 residues. The V segment lost 4 bases and the J segment 6 bases; nucleotides outside the gene matches: 10. Per germline, CDR1 SGHRS and CDR2 YFSETQ. CDR3 nucleotides: TGCGCCAGCAGCACCGGACAGGCCCCTGTCGAGCAGTACTTC. Protein: CASSTGQAPVEQYF.

The chain recombines TRBV7-9 with TRBJ2-5; TRBD2 matches at 13 bases. V dropped 4 bases and J dropped 5; count of bases not matched to a gene: 7. The CDR3 contains 16 residues. Germline V lookup: CDR1 SEHNR, CDR2 FQNEAQ (reference sequence). CDR3 in DNA: TGTGCCAGCAGCTATTCGACTAGCGGGAGGAACGAGACCCAGTACTTC. It specifies CASSYSTSGRNETQYF.

The gene calls are TRBV7-2 and TRBJ2-5; TRBD2 aligns across 12 bases. CDR1 and CDR2 from the germline V gene are SGHTA and FQGNSA. Trimming removed 3 bases from V and 1 base from J; junction bases left unmatched: 6. The CDR3 runs 17 residues. CDR3 coding DNA: TGTGCCAGCAGCTTTAGGGGACTAGCGGGTATCCAAGAGACCCAGTACTTC. This gives the protein CASSFRGLAGIQETQYF.

The genes are TRBV28 and TRBJ1-2; 10 bases fit TRBD1. Germline V gene sequence: CDR1 MDHEN, CDR2 SYDVKM. V lost 8 bases and J lost 7; bases outside the gene matches: 10. The CDR3 has 14 amino acids. The CDR3 spells CASESRQGASGYTF. DNA of the CDR3: TGTGCCAGCGAATCAAGACAGGGGGCCTCTGGCTACACCTTC.

The chain combines TRBV2 with TRBJ2-1; perhaps TRBD2 as D (6 bases). The CDR3 consists of 15 residues. V lost 2 bases to trimming and J lost 7 bases, with 15 bases between them. Germline V gene lookup returns CDR1 SNHLY and CDR2 FYNNEI. Here the CDR3 DNA reads TGTGCCAGCAGTGAAATGGAGGCCGCGGGGAATGAGCAGTTCTTC. Translated: CASSEMEAAGNEQFF.

The chain recombines TRBV18 with TRBJ1-4; D is uncertain. V was clipped by 4 bases and J by 0 bases, with 6 bases between them. This CDR3 spans 14 amino acids. CDR1 KGHSH and CDR2 LQKENI come from the germline V gene. The chain's CDR3 is CASSQGTTNEKLFF. The CDR3 DNA reads TGTGCCAGCTCACAGGGTACAACTAATGAAAAACTGTTTTTT. Based on the CDR3 plus reference TRBV18 and TRBJ1-4, the full variable domain is NAGVMQNPRHLVRRRGQEARLRCSPMKGHSHVYWYRQLPEEGLKFMVYLQKENIIDESGMPKERFSAEFPKEGPSILRIQQVVRGDSAAYFCASSQGTTNEKLFFGSGTQLSVL.

To note about this clone: The junction and the germline gene differ at one end; a read error may be behind it. V is TRBV2 and J is TRBJ2-3, with 9 bases matching TRBD2. The CDR3 runs to 14 residues. CDR1 and CDR2 (germline): SNHLY, FYNNEI. CDR3 bases: TGTGCCAGCAGTGAAAGGGCGTCTAGCGGGGCGCGGGATTTT. Its translation: CASSERASSGARDF.

The V gene is TRBV7-6, the J gene TRBJ1-4, with D possibly matching TRBD1 (5 bases). Germline lookup yields CDR1 SGHVS and CDR2 FNYEAQ. The length of the CDR3 is 14 residues. The V end lost 5 bases, the J end lost 7 bases, and 14 bases lay between the germline ends. The CDR3 DNA reads as TGTGCCAGCAGCCAGGGAGGGCTAAGTGAAAAACTGTTTTTT. Amino acids: CASSQGGLSEKLFF.

This sequence joins TRBV4-2 and TRBJ2-7; 7 positions agree with TRBD1. The V and J ends lost 5 bases and 3 bases, in that order; junction bases with no gene match: 7. Germline-derived CDR1 and CDR2 are LGHNA and YNFKEQ. The CDR3 is 14 amino acids. CDR3 nucleotide sequence: TGTGCCAGCAGCGCGACAGGGCCGCACTACGAGCAGTACTTC. Its translation is CASSATGPHYEQYF.

This rearrangement joins TRBV29-1 to TRBJ2-3; D is tentatively TRBD1 or TRBD2 (5 bases each). V was shortened by 6 bases and J by 1 base, with 20 bases between the two germline ends. The CDR3 runs to 16 residues. CDR1 and CDR2 from the germline V gene are SQVTM and ANQGSEA. CDR3 sequence: CSVTRGRDRGTDTQYF. The CDR3 region has the DNA TGCAGCGTCACAAGAGGCAGGGACCGAGGCACAGATACGCAGTATTTT.

The chain is built from TRBV11-2 and TRBJ2-5; D might be TRBD2 (6 bases). V dropped 0 bases and J dropped 4 bases, with 12 bases sitting between them. The CDR3 loop spans 15 amino acids. Germline V gives CDR1 SGHAT, CDR2 FQNNGV. The CDR3: CASSLDGGMGETQYF. CDR3 in DNA: TGTGCCAGCAGCTTAGACGGCGGGATGGGAGAGACCCAGTACTTC.

This chain joins TRBV25-1 and TRBJ2-1, with 8 bases lining up with TRBD2. The germline V gene has CDR1 MGHDK and CDR2 SYGVNS. Trimming at V came to 4 bases and at J to 4 bases, leaving 3 bases not matched to a gene. This CDR3 contains 14 residues. The CDR3 here is CASSVGGGYNEQFF. CDR3 DNA sequence: TGTGCCAGCAGTGTGGGCGGGGGGTACAATGAGCAGTTCTTC. Full variable domain (remainder filled in from reference TRBV25-1 and TRBJ2-1): EADIYQTPRYLVIGTGKKITLECSQTMGHDKMYWYQQDPGMELHLIHYSYGVNSTEKGDLSSESTVSRIRTEHFPLTLESARPSHTSQYLCASSVGGGYNEQFFGPGTRLTVL.

This clone was seen only a few times. J is TRBJ2-7 and V is TRBV5-4; 7 nucleotides line up with TRBD1. CDR3 length: 13 residues. From germline, CDR1 is SGHNT and CDR2 YYREEE (reference sequence). With V trimmed by 4 bases and J by 2 bases, 3 bases remained unmatched. The CDR3 nucleotides read TGTGCCAGCAGCAGGGACAGAACCTACGAGCAGTACTTC. Residues: CASSRDRTYEQYF. Full variable domain (outside the CDR3, taken from reference TRBV5-4 and TRBJ2-7): ETGVTQSPTHLIKTRGQQVTLRCSSQSGHNTVSWYQQALGQGPQFIFQYYREEENGRGNFPPRFSGLQFPNYSSELNVNALELDDSALYLCASSRDRTYEQYFGPGTRLTVT.

The chain joins TRBV4-1 to TRBJ2-6, with D perhaps TRBD1 or TRBD2 (5 bases each). V was shortened by 4 bases and J by 1 base, with 11 bases between the two germline ends. The CDR3 runs to 16 residues. CDR1 is MGHRA, CDR2 YSYEKL, per germline. The DNA for the CDR3 is TGCGCCAGCAGCCGGGACGAAGTATCTGGGGCCAACGTCCTGACTTTC. It is translated as CASSRDEVSGANVLTF.

The V gene is TRBV30, the J gene TRBJ1-1, with D hard to call. The length of the CDR3 is 11 residues. Germline loops: CDR1 GTSNPN, CDR2 SVGIG (reference sequence). CDR3 nucleotides: TGTGCATTGAATTTGGTCACTGAAGCTTTCTTT. It codes for CALNLVTEAFF.

The CDR3 DNA reads TGTGCCAGTAGTATACCCATCGGGGTCAGGGGGGATGGGGCCAACGTCCTGACTTTC. This translates into CASSIPIGVRGDGANVLTF. J is TRBJ2-6 and V is TRBV19, with D perhaps TRBD1 (7 bases). The germline V gene encodes CDR1 LNHDA and CDR2 SQIVND (reference sequence). The CDR3 contains 19 residues. V was clipped by 2 bases and J by 3 bases, with 20 bases between them. Filled out from reference TRBV19 and TRBJ2-6, the complete variable domain reads DGGITQSPKYLFRKEGQNVTLSCEQNLNHDAMYWYRQDPGQGLRLIYYSQIVNDFQKGDIAEGYSVSREKKESFPLTVTSAQKNPTAFYLCASSIPIGVRGDGANVLTFGAGSRLTVL.

J is TRBJ2-2 and V is TRBV11-1, with 9 nucleotides matching TRBD2. Germline values: CDR1 SGHAT, CDR2 FQDESV (reference sequence). The CDR3 sequence is 16 residues long. The V segment lost 3 bases and the J segment 4 bases; nucleotides outside the gene matches: 6. CDR3 nucleotide sequence: TGTGCCAGCAGCTTTGGGCTAGCGGGGAGCACCGGGGAGCTGTTTTTT. Protein product: CASSFGLAGSTGELFF.

This clone was recorded a few times. J is TRBJ1-2 and V is TRBV5-4, with a tentative D call TRBD1 (5 bases). CDR1 and CDR2 from the germline V gene are SGHNT and YYREEE (reference sequence). The ends were cut back, 2 bases at V and 1 base at J, with 9 bases in the middle. The CDR3 is 14 amino acids. The CDR3 loop is CASSFSGSNYGYTF. In nucleotides, the CDR3 is TGTGCCAGCAGCTTTTCAGGGAGTAACTATGGCTACACCTTC.

This clone showed up just once. This sequence joins TRBV5-1 and TRBJ1-1; 8 bases are a match to TRBD1. The CDR3 totals 16 residues. The V and J ends lost 0 bases and 3 bases, in that order; junction bases with no gene match: 7. The germline V gene has CDR1 SGHRS and CDR2 YFSETQ. CDR3: CASSLGQGAVDTEAFF. CDR3 nucleotides: TGCGCCAGCAGCTTGGGGCAGGGGGCAGTTGACACTGAAGCTTTCTTT.

The rearrangement links TRBV7-2 to TRBJ1-2; D gene ambiguous. This CDR3 contains 14 residues. Trimming removed 1 base from V and 7 bases from J, with 13 bases in between. The V gene's germline CDR1 is SGHTA and CDR2 FQGNSA. CDR3 in amino acids: CASSLGYGPRGYTF. CDR3 nucleotide sequence: TGTGCCAGCAGCTTAGGCTACGGCCCGCGTGGCTACACCTTC.

The chain joins TRBV18 to TRBJ2-1, with 8 bases aligning to TRBD1. Trimming at V came to 1 base and at J to 7 bases, leaving 0 bases not matched to a gene. CDR3 length: 13 amino acids. The germline CDR1 and CDR2 sequences are KGHSH and LQKENI. The CDR3 nucleotides are TGTGCCAGCTCACCACGACAGGGGAATGAGCAGTTCTTC. This gives the protein CASSPRQGNEQFF. Complete variable domain (other parts from reference TRBV18 and TRBJ2-1): NAGVMQNPRHLVRRRGQEARLRCSPMKGHSHVYWYRQLPEEGLKFMVYLQKENIIDESGMPKERFSAEFPKEGPSILRIQQVVRGDSAAYFCASSPRQGNEQFFGPGTRLTVL.

The chain combines TRBV18 with TRBJ2-2; tentatively, D is TRBD1 or TRBD2 (6 bases each). V lost 0 bases and J lost 1, with 9 bases in between. From germline, CDR1 is KGHSH and CDR2 LQKENI. The CDR3 spans 16 residues. CDR3 nucleotides: TGTGCCAGCTCACCACCCGGGGGCAGGAACACCGGGGAGCTGTTTTTT. Amino acid sequence: CASSPPGGRNTGELFF.

V is TRBV12-5 and J is TRBJ2-1, with D tentatively TRBD2 (6 bases). This CDR3 contains 21 residues. Germline CDR1 and CDR2: LGHNT and FRNRAP. The V end lost 0 bases, the J end lost 1 base, and 25 bases lay between the germline ends. Here the CDR3 DNA reads TGTGCTAGTGGTTTGGTACTGAGACTAGACGCCTTCCAAAGATCCTACAATGAGCAGTTCTTC. It codes for CASGLVLRLDAFQRSYNEQFF.

V and J are TRBV6-6 and TRBJ1-5, with 8 positions matching TRBD1. The germline V gene encodes CDR1 MNHNY and CDR2 SVGAGI (reference sequence). With 6 bases clipped from V and 4 bases from J, the junction kept 2 bases outside the gene matches. The CDR3 totals 13 residues. The CDR3 loop reads CASRGQENQPQHF. Here the CDR3 DNA reads TGTGCCAGCAGGGGACAGGAGAATCAGCCCCAGCATTTT.